Below are 25 T cell receptor beta chains sequenced from a single sample in a study of blood T cell repertoires in COVID-19. Produced via immunoSEQ multiplex PCR; TCRdb's table is partial and in-frame only. The repertoire holds fewer than 400,000 clones, with roughly 89% as singletons. The sample consisted of PBMCs or T cells enriched from blood (not recorded which). The receptor set was obtained from a woman aged 45-65 years who had recovered from COVID-19.

The chain has TRBV7-2 and TRBJ2-5, with 10 bases lining up with TRBD1. The V segment lost 6 bases and the J segment 2 bases; nucleotides outside the gene matches: 6. This CDR3 has 15 amino acids. Germline CDR1 is SGHTA and CDR2 is FQGNSA. The DNA of the CDR3 is TGTGCCAGCAGTTTGCGGACAGGGGGTCAAGAGACCCAGTACTTC. Its protein is CASSLRTGGQETQYF.

The chain recombines TRBV5-1 with TRBJ2-3, with D maybe TRBD2 (6 bases). The ends were cut back, 1 base at V and 4 bases at J, with 10 bases in the middle. The CDR3 has 14 amino acids. Germline CDR1 SGHRS, CDR2 YFSETQ. CDR3 region: CASSLFPGADTQYF. In DNA, the CDR3 is TGCGCCAGCAGCTTGTTCCCGGGGGCAGATACGCAGTATTTT.

This chain connects TRBV5-6 to TRBJ1-6; TRBD1 might be the D (6 bases). Germline values: CDR1 SGHDT, CDR2 YYEEEE. Trimming took off 2 bases at V and 6 bases at J, with 15 bases between the two ends. The CDR3 totals 16 residues. As DNA, the CDR3 is TGTGCCAGCAGCTTTACAGGGACGCGGATTAATTCACCCCTCCACTTT. It yields the protein CASSFTGTRINSPLHF.

This clone was seen only a few times. This chain uses TRBV6-6 with TRBJ1-1, with a possible D match to TRBD1 (6 bases). The V gene's germline CDR1 is MNHNY and CDR2 SVGAGI (reference sequence). CDR3 length: 14 residues. Trimming stripped 5 bases from V and 0 bases from J, with 10 bases between. The DNA of the CDR3 is TGTGCCAGCAGTCCTACAGGGATGAACACTGAAGCTTTCTTT. Its protein is CASSPTGMNTEAFF.

The count of this clone is one. This chain connects TRBV19 to TRBJ1-1; TRBD1 matches 7 bases. The CDR3 consists of 15 residues. Germline assignment: CDR1 LNHDA and CDR2 SQIVND (reference sequence). After removal of 1 base from V and 5 bases from J, the junction contained 7 bases not matched to a gene. CDR3 amino acids: CASSIGQGPRTEAFF. CDR3 coding DNA: TGTGCCAGTAGTATAGGACAGGGCCCGAGGACTGAAGCTTTCTTT.

V is TRBV7-2 and J is TRBJ1-1; perhaps TRBD1 as D (5 bases). The CDR3 is 15 residues long. Germline CDR1 is SGHTA and CDR2 is FQGNSA. V dropped 5 bases and J dropped 1 base, with 14 bases sitting between them. The DNA of the CDR3 is TGTGCCAGCAGCACCCCGGTAGGGGCGAACACTGAAGCTTTCTTT. Translating it yields CASSTPVGANTEAFF. Supplemented by reference TRBV7-2 and TRBJ1-1, the full variable domain reads GAGVSQSPSNKVTEKGKDVELRCDPISGHTALYWYRQSLGQGLEFLIYFQGNSAPDKSGLPSDRFSAERTGGSVSTLTIQRTQQEDSAVYLCASSTPVGANTEAFFGQGTRLTVV.

The rearrangement uses TRBV28 and TRBJ1-2; TRBD1 matches at 8 bases. CDR3 length equals 14 residues. V lost 2 bases to trimming and J lost 4 bases; unmatched junction nucleotides: 3. Germline loops: CDR1 MDHEN, CDR2 SYDVKM. The CDR3 is CASSLPDRGYGYTF. In DNA, the CDR3 is TGTGCCAGCAGTTTACCCGACAGGGGCTATGGCTACACCTTC.

The CDR3 spells CASSQNGGGVGEAFF. The DNA for the CDR3 is TGTGCCAGCAGTCAAAATGGGGGGGGCGTTGGTGAAGCTTTCTTT. The V gene is TRBV6-5, the J gene TRBJ1-1; D is possibly TRBD1 (6 bases). The CDR3 length is 15 residues. Looked up from germline, CDR1 is MNHEY and CDR2 is SVGAGI. V lost 5 bases to trimming and J lost 7 bases, with 20 bases between them.

V usage is TRBV25-1 and J usage is TRBJ1-1; unclear D gene. There are 15 residues in the CDR3. CDR1 and CDR2 from the germline V gene are MGHDK and SYGVNS. V shed 1 base and J shed 2 bases, with 11 bases lying between them. The CDR3 DNA reads TGTGCCAGCAGTGAATCTCGAGGGTTCAACACTGAAGCTTTCTTT. Protein product: CASSESRGFNTEAFF.

The rearrangement joins TRBV14 to TRBJ1-1; possible D gene TRBD1, 5 bases. Trimming stripped 1 base from V and 1 base from J, with 7 bases between. Looked up from germline, CDR1 is SGHDN and CDR2 is FVKESK. The CDR3 has 14 amino acids. The CDR3 here is CASSQAQGNTEAFF. CDR3 nucleotides: TGTGCCAGCAGCCAAGCCCAGGGGAACACTGAAGCTTTCTTT.

The V gene is TRBV5-6, the J gene TRBJ2-1, with D possibly TRBD1 on 6 matching bases. This CDR3 region has 15 residues. V lost 0 bases and J 4 bases, leaving 11 bases between the germline ends. The V gene's germline CDR1 is SGHDT and CDR2 YYEEEE. The chain's CDR3 is CASSLAPGQYNEQFF. The CDR3 region has the DNA TGTGCCAGCAGCTTGGCCCCCGGACAGTACAATGAGCAGTTCTTC.

This clone was observed a handful of times. This chain connects TRBV6-1 to TRBJ1-2, with a possible D match to TRBD1 (6 bases). Germline assignment: CDR1 MNHNS and CDR2 SASEGT. The CDR3 covers 16 residues. V lost 2 bases, J lost 4 bases, and 17 bases lay in between. CDR3 amino acids: CASSERGKGVFYGYTF. DNA for the CDR3: TGTGCCAGCAGTGAACGTGGAAAGGGGGTATTCTATGGCTACACCTTC.

The genes are TRBV6-2 or TRBV6-3 and TRBJ1-5; D is perhaps TRBD1 (5 bases). The germline gives CDR1 MNHEY, CDR2 SVGEGT. The CDR3 covers 17 residues. V gave up 2 bases and J gave up 2 bases, with 16 bases separating them. CDR3 in amino acids: CASSYGHNLRGNQPQHF. The CDR3 region has the DNA TGTGCCAGCAGTTACGGACATAACCTTCGGGGCAATCAGCCCCAGCATTTT.

The rearrangement links TRBV28 to TRBJ1-5, with unresolved D. V was clipped by 4 bases and J by 3 bases, with 7 bases between them. Germline V gene lookup returns CDR1 MDHEN and CDR2 SYDVKM. The CDR3 is 13 residues long. For the CDR3, the DNA is TGTGCCAGCAGTTACGACACCAATCAGCCCCAGCATTTT. It translates to CASSYDTNQPQHF.

A few counts support this clone. The genes are TRBV18 and TRBJ2-7; D perhaps matches TRBD1 (5 bases). CDR1 and CDR2 (germline): KGHSH, LQKENI. Trimming pared 3 bases from V and 5 bases from J, leaving 14 bases between. The CDR3 consists of 14 residues. The CDR3 DNA sequence: TGTGCCAGCTCACCCCGACCAGGGATGGACGAGCAGTACTTC. Translation gives CASSPRPGMDEQYF.

The chain has TRBV6-2 or TRBV6-3 and TRBJ2-1; TRBD2 agrees at 13 bases. The CDR3 contains 19 residues. The germline CDR1 and CDR2 sequences are MNHEY and SVGEGT. V was clipped by 2 bases and J by 8 bases; unmatched bases: 15. CDR3 DNA sequence: TGTGCCAGCAGTTACCGAACTAGCGGGGGGGCCATCCGCACCCATGAGCAGTTCTTC. Its translation is CASSYRTSGGAIRTHEQFF.

The CDR3 reads CASSFFKAGAPMGGEQYF. The DNA of the CDR3 is TGTGCCAGCAGCTTCTTTAAAGCGGGGGCGCCTATGGGGGGAGAGCAGTACTTC. The gene calls are TRBV7-2 and TRBJ2-7; 8 bases are shared with TRBD2. The junction had 20 bases not matched to a gene; V was cut back by 3 bases and J by 7 bases. The CDR3 spans 18 residues. From germline, CDR1 is SGHTA and CDR2 FQGNSA.

This chain links TRBV4-1 with TRBJ1-2, with 8 bases lining up with TRBD1. The V gene's germline CDR1 is MGHRA and CDR2 YSYEKL. The CDR3 consists of 19 residues. V was pared by 3 bases and J by 2 bases, with 17 bases of the junction left unmatched. CDR3 coding DNA: TGCGCCAGCAGCCACCCACTGGACAGGGCTTGGGGGGTAAACTATGGCTACACCTTC. Translation gives CASSHPLDRAWGVNYGYTF.

CDR3 in amino acids: CASSLMVGNPYGYTF. The DNA for the CDR3 is TGTGCCAGCAGCTTAATGGTGGGCAACCCCTATGGCTACACCTTC. V usage is TRBV7-8 and J usage is TRBJ1-2, with D uncertain. Germline V gene lookup returns CDR1 SGHVS and CDR2 FQNEAQ. Trimming stripped 2 bases from V and 4 bases from J, with 14 bases between. CDR3 length: 15 amino acids.

Turning to this clone: This sample also contains other DNA sequences that code for the same CDR3. The chain recombines TRBV5-1 with TRBJ1-3; no clear D gene. V lost 0 bases and J 3 bases, leaving 10 bases between the germline ends. The CDR3 is 15 residues long. Per the germline V gene, CDR1 is SGHRS and CDR2 is YFSETQ. Here the CDR3 DNA reads TGCGCCAGCAGCTTGGCCGGAGATAGTGGAAACACCATATATTTT. This encodes CASSLAGDSGNTIYF.

CDR3 in DNA: TGCGCCAGCAGCCTAACAGGGGAAAAGGCCTACGAGCAGTACTTC. The encoded protein is CASSLTGEKAYEQYF. The chain links TRBV5-1 to TRBJ2-7; 7 bases agree with TRBD1. The CDR3 runs 15 residues. The V gene end was trimmed by 4 bases and the J gene end by 2 bases; junction bases not matched to a gene: 9. CDR1 is SGHRS, CDR2 YFSETQ, per germline.

V usage is TRBV19 and J usage is TRBJ2-1; 9 positions agree with TRBD1. V gave up 5 bases and J gave up 4 bases; unmatched junction bases: 6. The V gene's germline CDR1 is LNHDA and CDR2 SQIVND (reference sequence). There are 15 residues in the CDR3. The CDR3 here is CASSPRGQGYNEQFF. CDR3 DNA sequence: TGTGCCAGTAGTCCCCGTGGACAGGGGTACAATGAGCAGTTCTTC.

CDR3 protein: CASSFLGDYGYTF. The CDR3 nucleotides read TGTGCCAGCAGCTTTTTAGGGGACTATGGCTACACCTTC. This sequence joins TRBV7-9 and TRBJ1-2; D might be TRBD1 (5 bases). Germline-derived CDR1 and CDR2 are SEHNR and FQNEAQ (reference sequence). V gave up 3 bases and J gave up 3 bases, with 8 bases separating them. This CDR3 is 13 amino acids long.

This chain joins TRBV19 and TRBJ1-4; TRBD1 agrees at 8 bases. CDR3 length: 15 amino acids. Germline V gene lookup returns CDR1 LNHDA and CDR2 SQIVND (reference sequence). The V segment lost 7 bases and the J segment 8 bases; nucleotides outside the gene matches: 12. The CDR3 DNA reads TGTGCCAGTAAACCCGGACAGGGCCGGTGGGAAAAACTGTTTTTT. Its protein product is CASKPGQGRWEKLFF.

DNA of the CDR3: TGTGCCTGGAGTCATGACAGTACGAACACTGAAGCTTTCTTT. Translated, it gives CAWSHDSTNTEAFF. The chain employs TRBV30 and TRBJ1-1; possible D gene TRBD1, 5 bases. V was cut by 2 bases and J by 1 base, with 11 bases left in between. CDR1 GTSNPN and CDR2 SVGIG come from the germline V gene (reference sequence). This CDR3 contains 14 residues.